A selection of T cell receptor beta chains follows, all from one sample in a study of blood T cells in healthy people across ages. TCRdb used MiXCR to reprocess the 5' RACE reads, holding one entry per CDR3 protein. Found here are 550,000 to 800,000 distinct CDR3 sequences, under 25% of them singletons; the top ten hold roughly 3.6%. Sequencing was carried out using blood. Receptors originate from an older man in good health. CDR3s include the opening cysteine and the closing phenylalanine or tryptophan. Only some rows state a clone size, as once, few, many or a class for expanded clones.

TRBJ2-1 . TRBV20-1 CSAPSAALSYNEQFF
TRBJ2-5 . TRBV7-2 CASSTGIAQETQYF
. . TRBV14 CASSPSPGLVLEQFF
TRBJ2-7 . TRBV5-6 CASSLDEGDEQYF
TRBJ2-2 . TRBV3-1 CASSHDRVLAITGELFF
TRBJ2-4 . TRBV19 CASSIGTSGRFGKNIQYF
TRBJ2-3 . TRBV5-1 CASSLRVGKTDTQYF
TRBJ1-5 . TRBV3-1 CASSQEGAGVQPQHF
TRBJ1-4 . TRBV18 CASSFGTVNEKLFF
TRBJ2-3 . TRBV20-1 CSARRLAGVADTQYF
. . TRBV20-1 CSASLWASGGMHDEQFF
TRBJ2-5 few TRBV9 CASSAGGNIQETQYF
TRBJ2-7 few TRBV6-2/TRBV6-3 CASSSTGVGYEQYF
TRBJ2-5 . TRBV11-3 CASSLDRGDQETQYF
TRBJ1-2 . TRBV29-1 CSDRDSNDYGYTF
. . TRBV20-1 CSARERLGRRETQYF
TRBJ2-5 . TRBV4-1 CASSQDPSGSWETQYF
TRBJ2-3 . TRBV11-2 CASSPSPGVGFQGSTDTQYF
TRBJ2-1 . TRBV7-9 CASSPRPISGYNEQFF
. few TRBV7-9 CASSLDGGAYQETQYF
TRBJ2-5 . TRBV24-1 CATSAKTGSGETQYF
TRBJ1-1 few TRBV7-9 CASSPGIEAFF
TRBJ2-7 . TRBV12-3/TRBV12-4 CASGRGSYEQYF
TRBJ2-3 . TRBV7-6 CASSLGSRTSSTDTQYF
TRBJ2-5 . TRBV3-1 CASSQDFNLGQETQYF
TRBJ2-3 few TRBV20-1 CSAILGGGGTDTQYF
TRBJ2-1 few TRBV18 CASSGLAGFYNEQFF
TRBJ1-1 few TRBV9 CASSSSTIGTEAFF
TRBJ2-1 many TRBV7-9 CASSPALRAGGSLSHNEQFF
TRBJ2-2 . TRBV10-3 CAIRTAGRDTGELFF
TRBJ2-5 . TRBV12-3/TRBV12-4 CASSLARGLRQETQYF
. . TRBV19 CASSRRASGDNEQFF
TRBJ2-4 . TRBV5-6 CASSWGGMGGGIAKNIQYF
TRBJ2-3 few TRBV13 CASSLGQGTQDTQYF
TRBJ2-5 few TRBV7-8 CASSSPAAWTQYF
TRBJ2-5 . TRBV20-1 CSATHGTQYF
TRBJ2-7 few TRBV5-1 CASSSGRGVDEQYF
TRBJ1-1 . TRBV29-1 CSVKPDPQLMNTEAFF
TRBJ2-2 . TRBV6-5 CASSYSTRSGNTGELFF
TRBJ1-4 many TRBV5-1 CASSLTTAVNEKLFF
TRBJ2-3 . TRBV12-3/TRBV12-4 CASSPQGLAGDNAQYF
TRBJ2-5 . TRBV20-1 CSASPGQQETQYF
TRBJ2-7 many TRBV3-1 CASSLESGTSYEQYF
TRBJ2-1 many TRBV20-1 CIPGTSGIRGFF